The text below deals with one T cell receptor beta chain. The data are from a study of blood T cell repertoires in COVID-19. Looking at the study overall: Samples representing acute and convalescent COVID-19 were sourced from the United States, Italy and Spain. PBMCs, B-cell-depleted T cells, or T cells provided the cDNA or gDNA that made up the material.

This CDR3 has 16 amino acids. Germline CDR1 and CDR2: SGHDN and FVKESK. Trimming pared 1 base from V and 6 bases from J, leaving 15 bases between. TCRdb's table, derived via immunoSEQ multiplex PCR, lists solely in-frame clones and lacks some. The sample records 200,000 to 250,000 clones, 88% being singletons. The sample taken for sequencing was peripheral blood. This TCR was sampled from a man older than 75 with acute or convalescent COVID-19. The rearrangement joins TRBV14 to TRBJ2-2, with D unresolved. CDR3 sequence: CASSQVDPSVSGELFF. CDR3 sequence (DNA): TGTGCCAGCAGCCAAGTCGATCCCTCAGTCTCCGGGGAGCTGTTTTTT.